This entry lists 11 T cell receptor beta chains sequenced from one sample in a study of shared clonotypes between healthy human individuals. TCRdb's table, derived via immunoSEQ multiplex PCR, lists solely in-frame clones and lacks some. Among millions of clones listed, more than 85% were seen once. Source material: naive CD4+ T cells from PBMCs. Subset defined: CD45RA+ positively selected. These receptors came from a young man in good health. Some clones in this sample may be carry-over from other donors' samples.

Worth noting for this clone: The same CDR3 also results from other DNA sequences found in this sample. The rearrangement links TRBV5-1 to TRBJ1-5, with 9 positions matching TRBD1. Germline assignment: CDR1 SGHRS and CDR2 YFSETQ. The CDR3 has 14 amino acids. Germline trimming cut 4 bases from V and 4 bases from J; bases unmatched to any gene: 3. Written as DNA, the CDR3 is TGCGCCAGCAGCCCGGACAGGGGAAATCAGCCCCAGCATTTT. Translated, it gives CASSPDRGNQPQHF.

The CDR3 nucleotides are TGTGCCAGTAGTATAACCCTAGCGGGTGTTTGGGAGACCCAGTACTTC. This gives the protein CASSITLAGVWETQYF. V and J are TRBV19 and TRBJ2-5, with 8 bases fitting TRBD2. Unmatched junction bases numbered 10, after V lost 2 bases and J lost 5 bases. Germline V gives CDR1 LNHDA, CDR2 SQIVND (reference sequence). The CDR3 covers 16 residues. Combining the CDR3 with reference TRBV19 and TRBJ2-5 gives the whole variable domain DGGITQSPKYLFRKEGQNVTLSCEQNLNHDAMYWYRQDPGQGLRLIYYSQIVNDFQKGDIAEGYSVSREKKESFPLTVTSAQKNPTAFYLCASSITLAGVWETQYFGPGTRLLVL.

The chain employs TRBV2 and TRBJ1-4; D gene unclear. The CDR3 totals 13 residues. V shed 3 bases and J shed 11 bases, with 13 bases lying between them. Looked up from germline, CDR1 is SNHLY and CDR2 is FYNNEI. The DNA of the CDR3 is TGTGCCAGCAGTGAGGTTAAAAGTAGGAAACTGTTTTTT. This translates into CASSEVKSRKLFF.

The chain carries TRBV9 and TRBJ2-2; no clear D. V gave up 0 bases and J gave up 6 bases, with 12 bases separating them. Germline CDR1 SGDLS, CDR2 YYNGEE. CDR3 size: 15 residues. The CDR3 is CASSVVDSSAGELFF. The DNA of the CDR3 is TGTGCCAGCAGCGTAGTGGATAGCAGCGCCGGGGAGCTGTTTTTT.

The chain couples TRBV6-1 to TRBJ1-5, with D unresolved. The CDR3 has 17 residues. Trimming stripped 3 bases from V and 2 bases from J, with 17 bases between. Germline CDR1 MNHNS, CDR2 SASEGT. This CDR3 is CASSDRRGGSGNQPQHF. Written as DNA, the CDR3 is TGTGCCAGCAGTGATAGGCGAGGAGGGTCGGGCAATCAGCCCCAGCATTTT.

CDR3 in DNA: TGTGCCAGCAGAAGAATCCAGGGGTCCGCTAACTATGGCTACACCTTC. It translates to CASRRIQGSANYGYTF. The chain joins TRBV27 to TRBJ1-2; D possibly corresponds to TRBD1 (6 bases). V was cut by 6 bases and J by 0 bases, with 17 bases left in between. Germline V gene sequence: CDR1 MNHEY, CDR2 SMNVEV (reference sequence). The CDR3 is made up of 16 amino acids.

CDR3 protein: CSGGERTSSYEQYF. In DNA, the CDR3 is TGCAGCGGGGGGGAGAGGACTAGCAGTTACGAGCAGTACTTC. This chain links TRBV29-1 with TRBJ2-5; TRBD2 agrees at 8 bases. The J call could be wrong; TRBJ2-7 is a better fit for the DNA end. The CDR3 sequence is 14 residues long. Per germline, CDR1 SQVTM and CDR2 ANQGSEA.

The chain carries TRBV2 and TRBJ2-1; 7 bases align to TRBD2. J lost 7 bases, V lost 7 bases, and 4 bases had no gene match. From germline, CDR1 is SNHLY and CDR2 FYNNEI. The CDR3 length is 12 residues. This CDR3 is CASKLALNEQFF. DNA of the CDR3: TGTGCCAGCAAACTAGCGCTGAATGAGCAGTTCTTC. The whole variable domain, filled in from reference TRBV2 and TRBJ2-1, reads EPEVTQTPSHQVTQMGQEVILRCVPISNHLYFYWYRQILGQKVEFLVSFYNNEISEKSEIFDDQFSVERPDGSNFTLKIRSTKLEDSAMYFCASKLALNEQFFGPGTRLTVL.

The genes are TRBV7-2 and TRBJ1-2; 9 bases map to TRBD1. The germline CDR1 and CDR2 sequences are SGHTA and FQGNSA. CDR3 size: 16 residues. The V segment lost 3 bases and the J segment 7 bases; nucleotides outside the gene matches: 12. CDR3 nucleotides: TGTGCCAGCAGCTTGGGGACAGGGCGAGCAACTATTGGCTACACCTTC. Translating gives CASSLGTGRATIGYTF.

This clone has a single count. The genes are TRBV10-3 and TRBJ2-1; possibly TRBD1 for D (6 bases). V was clipped by 11 bases and J by 6 bases, with 17 bases between them. Germline V gene sequence: CDR1 ENHRY, CDR2 SYGVKD. The CDR3 contains 13 residues. CDR3 DNA sequence: TGTGCCCTCTCCAGGGGATCCCTCAATGAGCAGTTCTTC. Translated: CALSRGSLNEQFF.

J is TRBJ2-5 and V is TRBV4-3, with unresolved D. Per germline, CDR1 LGHNA and CDR2 YSLEER. The CDR3 is 13 amino acids. Trimming took off 0 bases at V and 5 bases at J, with 7 bases between the two ends. The CDR3 here is CASSQDVRETQYF. In DNA form, the CDR3 reads TGCGCCAGCAGCCAAGATGTCAGGGAGACCCAGTACTTC.